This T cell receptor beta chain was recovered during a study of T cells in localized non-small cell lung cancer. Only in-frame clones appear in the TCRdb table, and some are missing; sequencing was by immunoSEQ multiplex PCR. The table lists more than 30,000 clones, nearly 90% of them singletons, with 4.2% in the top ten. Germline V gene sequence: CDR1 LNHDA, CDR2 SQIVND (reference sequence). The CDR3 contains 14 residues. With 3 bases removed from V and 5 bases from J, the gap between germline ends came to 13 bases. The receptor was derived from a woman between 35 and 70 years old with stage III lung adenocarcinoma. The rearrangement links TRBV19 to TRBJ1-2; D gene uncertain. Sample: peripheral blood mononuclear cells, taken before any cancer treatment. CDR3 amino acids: CASSIGTDEYGYTF. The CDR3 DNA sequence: TGTGCCAGTAGTATTGGTACGGACGAATATGGCTACACCTTC.